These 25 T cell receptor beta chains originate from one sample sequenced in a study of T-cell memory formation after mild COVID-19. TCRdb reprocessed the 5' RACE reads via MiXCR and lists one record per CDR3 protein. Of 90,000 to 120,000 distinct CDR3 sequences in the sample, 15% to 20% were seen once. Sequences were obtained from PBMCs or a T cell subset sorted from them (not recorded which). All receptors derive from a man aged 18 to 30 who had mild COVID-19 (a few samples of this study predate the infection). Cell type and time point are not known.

CDR3 in amino acids: CASILVWGLGTEAFF. CDR3 in DNA: TGTGCCAGCATCCTGGTTTGGGGGCTCGGCACTGAAGCTTTCTTT. The chain couples TRBV7-2 to TRBJ1-1; possibly TRBD1 for D (6 bases). The CDR3 extends over 15 amino acids. The V and J ends lost 7 bases and 4 bases respectively, with 19 bases between them. The germline V gene encodes CDR1 SGHTA and CDR2 FQGNSA.

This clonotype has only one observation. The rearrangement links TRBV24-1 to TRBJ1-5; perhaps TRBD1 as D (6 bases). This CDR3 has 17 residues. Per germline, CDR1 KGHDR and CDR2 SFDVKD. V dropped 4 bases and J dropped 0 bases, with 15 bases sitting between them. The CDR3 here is CATSDLQGFYSNQPQHF. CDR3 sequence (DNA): TGTGCCACCAGTGACCTACAGGGATTTTATAGCAATCAGCCCCAGCATTTT.

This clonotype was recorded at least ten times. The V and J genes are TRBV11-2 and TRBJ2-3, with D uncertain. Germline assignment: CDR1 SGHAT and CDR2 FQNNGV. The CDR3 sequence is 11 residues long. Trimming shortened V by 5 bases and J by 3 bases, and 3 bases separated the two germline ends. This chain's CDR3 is CASSRTDTQYF. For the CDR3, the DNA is TGTGCCAGCAGCCGAACAGATACGCAGTATTTT.

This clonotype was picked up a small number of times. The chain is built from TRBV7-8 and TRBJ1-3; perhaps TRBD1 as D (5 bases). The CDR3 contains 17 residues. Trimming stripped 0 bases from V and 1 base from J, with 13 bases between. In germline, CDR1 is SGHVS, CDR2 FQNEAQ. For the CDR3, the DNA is TGTGCCAGCAGCTTAGCGCGGGGGAGGAGGTCTGGAAACACCATATATTTT. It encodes CASSLARGRRSGNTIYF.

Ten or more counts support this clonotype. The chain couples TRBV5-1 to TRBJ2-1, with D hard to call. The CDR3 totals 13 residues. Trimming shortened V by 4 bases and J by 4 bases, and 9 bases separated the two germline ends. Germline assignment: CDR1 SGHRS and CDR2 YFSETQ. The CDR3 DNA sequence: TGCGCCAGCAGCGTCGAAGGATACAATGAGCAGTTCTTC. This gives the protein CASSVEGYNEQFF.

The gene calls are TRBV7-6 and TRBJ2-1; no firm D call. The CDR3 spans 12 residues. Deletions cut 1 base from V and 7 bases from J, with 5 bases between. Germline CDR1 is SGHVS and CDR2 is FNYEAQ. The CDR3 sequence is CASSLGSNEQFF. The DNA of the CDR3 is TGTGCCAGCAGCTTAGGGTCGAATGAGCAGTTCTTC. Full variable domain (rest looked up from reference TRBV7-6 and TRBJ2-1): GAGVSQSPRYKVTKRGQDVALRCDPISGHVSLYWYRQALGQGPEFLTYFNYEAQQDKSGLPNDRFSAERPEGSISTLTIQRTEQRDSAMYRCASSLGSNEQFFGPGTRLTVL.

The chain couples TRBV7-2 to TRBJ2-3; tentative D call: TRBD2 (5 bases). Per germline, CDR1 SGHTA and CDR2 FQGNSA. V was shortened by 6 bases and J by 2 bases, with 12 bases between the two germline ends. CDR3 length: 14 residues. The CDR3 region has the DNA TGTGCCAGCAGGATACTAGAAAACACAGATACGCAGTATTTT. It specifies CASRILENTDTQYF.

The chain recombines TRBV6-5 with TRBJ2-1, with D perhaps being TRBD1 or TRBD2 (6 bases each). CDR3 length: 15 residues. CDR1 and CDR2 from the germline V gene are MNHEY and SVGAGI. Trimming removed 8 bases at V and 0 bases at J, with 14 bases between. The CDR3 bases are TGTGCCAGCGGGCGGGGACATGGCTCCTACAATGAGCAGTTCTTC. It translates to CASGRGHGSYNEQFF.

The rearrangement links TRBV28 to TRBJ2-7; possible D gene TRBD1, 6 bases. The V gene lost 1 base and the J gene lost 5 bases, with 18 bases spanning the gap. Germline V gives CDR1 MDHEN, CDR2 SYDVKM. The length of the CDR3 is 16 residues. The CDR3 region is CASSLLGHWGENEQYV. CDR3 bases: TGTGCCAGCAGTTTATTGGGACATTGGGGAGAGAACGAGCAGTACGTC.

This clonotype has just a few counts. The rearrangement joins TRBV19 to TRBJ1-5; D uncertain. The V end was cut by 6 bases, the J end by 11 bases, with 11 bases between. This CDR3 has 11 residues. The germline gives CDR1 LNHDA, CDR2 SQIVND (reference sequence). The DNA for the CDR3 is TGTGCCAGTAGCCGAAATCGGGCCCAGCATTTT. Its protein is CASSRNRAQHF.

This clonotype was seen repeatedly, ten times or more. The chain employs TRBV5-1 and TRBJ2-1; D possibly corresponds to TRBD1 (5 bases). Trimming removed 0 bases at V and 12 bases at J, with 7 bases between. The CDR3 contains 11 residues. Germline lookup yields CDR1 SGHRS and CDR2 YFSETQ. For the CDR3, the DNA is TGCGCCAGCAGCTTGGAAGGGGCGCAGTTCTTC. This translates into CASSLEGAQFF.

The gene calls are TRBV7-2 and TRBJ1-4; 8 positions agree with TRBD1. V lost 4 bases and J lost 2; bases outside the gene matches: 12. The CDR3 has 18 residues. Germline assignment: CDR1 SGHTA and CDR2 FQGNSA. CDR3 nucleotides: TGTGCCAGCAGCTCAGTCCCAGGGGGCGCGGGGACTAATGAAAAACTGTTTTTT. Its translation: CASSSVPGGAGTNEKLFF.

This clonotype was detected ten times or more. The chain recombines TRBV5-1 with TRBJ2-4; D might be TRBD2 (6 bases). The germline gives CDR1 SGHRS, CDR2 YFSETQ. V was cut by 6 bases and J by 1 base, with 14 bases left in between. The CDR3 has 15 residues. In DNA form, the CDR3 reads TGCGCCAGCACCGACCCGGCGGGGGCCAAAAACATTCAGTACTTC. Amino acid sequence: CASTDPAGAKNIQYF.

CDR3 nucleotides: TGTGCCATCAGTGGCCGGGACAGGGGTTCCCCCCTCCACTTT. Its translation is CAISGRDRGSPLHF. The rearrangement uses TRBV10-3 and TRBJ1-6; 10 bases are a match to TRBD1. The CDR3 spans 14 residues. Trimming removed 4 bases from V and 13 bases from J; junction bases left unmatched: 7. The germline V gene has CDR1 ENHRY and CDR2 SYGVKD.

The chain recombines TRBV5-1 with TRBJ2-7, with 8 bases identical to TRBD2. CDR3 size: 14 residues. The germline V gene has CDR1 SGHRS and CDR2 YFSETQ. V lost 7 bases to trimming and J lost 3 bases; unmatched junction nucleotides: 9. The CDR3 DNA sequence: TGCGCCAGCGCCCTACGGGGGGGATACTACGAGCAGTACTTC. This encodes CASALRGGYYEQYF.

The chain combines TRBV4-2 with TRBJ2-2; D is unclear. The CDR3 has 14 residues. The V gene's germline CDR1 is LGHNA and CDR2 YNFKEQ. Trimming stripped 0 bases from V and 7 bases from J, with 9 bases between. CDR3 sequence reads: CASSQDLIIGELFF. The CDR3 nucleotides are TGTGCCAGCAGCCAAGATTTAATAATCGGGGAGCTGTTTTTT.

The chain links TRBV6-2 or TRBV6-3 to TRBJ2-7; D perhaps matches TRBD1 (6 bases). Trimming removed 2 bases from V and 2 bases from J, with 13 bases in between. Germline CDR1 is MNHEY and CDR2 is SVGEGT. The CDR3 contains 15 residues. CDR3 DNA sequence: TGTGCCAGCAGTTACGGACAGCGATCCACCTACGAGCAGTACGTC. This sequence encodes CASSYGQRSTYEQYV.

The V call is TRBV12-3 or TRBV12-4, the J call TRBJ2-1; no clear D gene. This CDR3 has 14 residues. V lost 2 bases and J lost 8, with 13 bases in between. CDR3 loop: CASSLLSPKDEQFF. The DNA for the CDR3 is TGTGCCAGCAGTTTATTATCCCCCAAGGATGAGCAGTTCTTC.

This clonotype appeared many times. The chain's CDR3 is CASGQNRAGETQYF. The CDR3 nucleotides are TGCGCCAGCGGACAAAACAGGGCGGGGGAGACCCAGTACTTC. The genes are TRBV5-1 and TRBJ2-5; either TRBD1 or TRBD2 may supply D (6 bases each). V lost 7 bases and J 5 bases, leaving 18 bases between the germline ends. The CDR3 consists of 14 residues. CDR1 SGHRS and CDR2 YFSETQ come from the germline V gene.

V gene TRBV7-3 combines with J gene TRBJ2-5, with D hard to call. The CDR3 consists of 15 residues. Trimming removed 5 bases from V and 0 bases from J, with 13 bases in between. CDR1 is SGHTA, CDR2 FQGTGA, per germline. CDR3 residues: CASSLTRVNQETQYF. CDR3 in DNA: TGTGCCAGCAGCCTCACCCGGGTCAACCAAGAGACCCAGTACTTC. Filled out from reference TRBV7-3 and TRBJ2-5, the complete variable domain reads GAGVSQTPSNKVTEKGKYVELRCDPISGHTALYWYRQSLGQGPEFLIYFQGTGAADDSGLPNDRFFAVRPEGSVSTLKIQRTERGDSAVYLCASSLTRVNQETQYFGPGTRLLVL.

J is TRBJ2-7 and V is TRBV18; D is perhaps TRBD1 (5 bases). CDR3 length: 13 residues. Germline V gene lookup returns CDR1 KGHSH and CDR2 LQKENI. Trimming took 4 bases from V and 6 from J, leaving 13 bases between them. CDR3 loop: CASSRQGSSEQYF. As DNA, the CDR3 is TGTGCCAGCTCACGGCAGGGCTCCAGCGAGCAGTACTTC.

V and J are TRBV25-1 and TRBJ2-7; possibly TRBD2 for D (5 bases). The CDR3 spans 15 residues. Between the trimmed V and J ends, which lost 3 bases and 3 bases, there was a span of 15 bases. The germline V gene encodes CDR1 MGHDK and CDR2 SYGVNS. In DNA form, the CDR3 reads TGTGCCAGCAGTGAGGGAGTAGAGGTTATCTACGAGCAGTACTTC. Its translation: CASSEGVEVIYEQYF.

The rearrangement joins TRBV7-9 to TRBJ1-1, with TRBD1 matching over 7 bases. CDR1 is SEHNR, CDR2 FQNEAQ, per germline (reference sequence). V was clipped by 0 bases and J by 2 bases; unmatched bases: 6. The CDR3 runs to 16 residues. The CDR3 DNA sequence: TGTGCCAGCAGCTTAGCAGGCGGACAGGTAAACACTGAAGCTTTCTTT. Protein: CASSLAGGQVNTEAFF.

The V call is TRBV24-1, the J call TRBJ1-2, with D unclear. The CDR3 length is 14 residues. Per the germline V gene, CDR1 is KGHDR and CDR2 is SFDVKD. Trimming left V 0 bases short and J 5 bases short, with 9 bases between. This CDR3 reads CATSDLHSSYGYTF. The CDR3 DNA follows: TGTGCCACCAGTGATTTGCACAGCTCTTATGGCTACACCTTC.

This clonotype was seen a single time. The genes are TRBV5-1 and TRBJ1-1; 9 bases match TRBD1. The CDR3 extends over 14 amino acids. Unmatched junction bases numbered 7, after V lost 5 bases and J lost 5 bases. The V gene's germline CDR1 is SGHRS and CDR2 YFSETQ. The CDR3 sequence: CASRAGTGNTEAFF. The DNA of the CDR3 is TGCGCCAGCAGGGCTGGGACAGGGAATACTGAAGCTTTCTTT.